A single sample is the source of the 4 T cell receptor beta chains below, sequenced in a study of blood T cell repertoires in COVID-19. Method: immunoSEQ multiplex PCR; TCRdb's copy keeps in-frame clones and lacks some. The sample has roughly 200,000 clones; around nine tenths are singletons. Sample: peripheral blood. Receptors were obtained from a woman aged 18-29 years who had recovered from COVID-19.

The V gene is TRBV5-1, the J gene TRBJ2-1, with 7 bases fitting TRBD1. V gave up 4 bases and J gave up 0 bases; unmatched junction bases: 7. The CDR3 runs 16 residues. Germline CDR1 SGHRS, CDR2 YFSETQ. CDR3 residues: CASSPTGLNSYNEQFF. The DNA for the CDR3 is TGCGCCAGCAGCCCGACAGGGCTTAACTCCTACAATGAGCAGTTCTTC.

The J gene is TRBJ2-1, the V gene TRBV7-6, with D maybe TRBD2 (7 bases). V lost 4 bases, J lost 4 bases, and 14 bases lay in between. Looked up from germline, CDR1 is SGHVS and CDR2 is FNYEAQ. CDR3 length equals 15 residues. CDR3 loop: CASSSSGGGYNEQFF. DNA of the CDR3: TGTGCCAGCAGCTCTAGCGGAGGGGGGTACAATGAGCAGTTCTTC.

The count of this clone is one. V usage is TRBV11-3 and J usage is TRBJ2-3; D possibly corresponds to TRBD1 (6 bases). The CDR3 totals 15 residues. The germline V and J ends were trimmed by 6 bases and 2 bases, with 15 bases remaining between them. The V gene's germline CDR1 is SGHNT and CDR2 YENEEA. The CDR3 reads CASSYDGTTTDTQYF. CDR3 nucleotides: TGTGCCAGCAGTTACGACGGGACAACCACAGATACGCAGTATTTT.

The chain recombines TRBV5-8 with TRBJ2-5, with 10 bases lining up with TRBD2. The junction had 11 bases not matched to a gene; V was cut back by 4 bases and J by 2 bases. CDR1 is SGHTS, CDR2 YDEGEE, per germline. This CDR3 is built from 17 residues. Written as DNA, the CDR3 is TGTGCCAGCAGCACGACAGGAAGCGGGAGGGGACAAGAGACCCAGTACTTC. Translation gives CASSTTGSGRGQETQYF.